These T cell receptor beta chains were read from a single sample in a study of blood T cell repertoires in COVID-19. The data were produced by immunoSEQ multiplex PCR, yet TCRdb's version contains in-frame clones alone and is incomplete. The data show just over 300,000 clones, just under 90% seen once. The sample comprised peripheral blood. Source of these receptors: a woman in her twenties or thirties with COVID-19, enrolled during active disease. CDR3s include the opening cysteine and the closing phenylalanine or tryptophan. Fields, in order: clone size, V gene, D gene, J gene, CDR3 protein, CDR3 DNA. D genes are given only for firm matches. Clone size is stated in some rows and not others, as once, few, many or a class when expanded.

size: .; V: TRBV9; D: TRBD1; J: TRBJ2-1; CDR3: CASSVANTQGYNEQFF; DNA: TGTGCCAGCAGCGTAGCCAACACACAGGGGTACAATGAGCAGTTCTTC
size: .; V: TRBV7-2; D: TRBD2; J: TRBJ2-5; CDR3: CASSLRGGRQETQYF; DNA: TGTGCCAGCAGCTTACGGGGGGGGCGACAAGAGACCCAGTACTTC
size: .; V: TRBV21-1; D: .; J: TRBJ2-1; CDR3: CASSPEAGGLYNEQFF; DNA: TGTGCCAGCAGCCCCGAAGCAGGGGGGCTGTACAATGAGCAGTTCTTC
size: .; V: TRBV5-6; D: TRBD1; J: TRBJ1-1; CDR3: CASSLGTGLGTEAFF; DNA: TGTGCCAGCAGCTTGGGGACAGGTCTTGGCACTGAAGCTTTCTTT
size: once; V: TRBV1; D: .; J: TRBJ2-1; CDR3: CTSSPGFEQFF; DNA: TGCACCAGCAGCCCAGGGTTCGAGCAGTTCTTC
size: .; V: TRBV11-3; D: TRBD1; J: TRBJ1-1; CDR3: CASSLDETGMGTEAFF; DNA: TGTGCCAGCAGCTTAGATGAGACAGGGATGGGCACTGAAGCTTTCTTT
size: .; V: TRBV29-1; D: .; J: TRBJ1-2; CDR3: CSVEEAQGPYYGYTF; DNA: TGCAGCGTTGAAGAGGCCCAGGGCCCTTACTATGGCTACACCTTC
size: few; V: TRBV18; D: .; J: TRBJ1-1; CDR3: CASSPGSGGRRTEAFF; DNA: TGTGCCAGCTCCCCAGGTTCGGGGGGGCGCCGGACTGAAGCTTTCTTT
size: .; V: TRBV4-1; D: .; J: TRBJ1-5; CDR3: CASSQGRETSNQPQHF; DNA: TGCGCCAGCAGCCAAGGTCGAGAGACAAGCAATCAGCCCCAGCATTTT
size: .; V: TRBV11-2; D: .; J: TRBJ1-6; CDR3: CASSVIGAKNSPLHF; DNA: TGTGCCAGCAGCGTAATAGGGGCGAAAAATTCACCCCTCCACTTT
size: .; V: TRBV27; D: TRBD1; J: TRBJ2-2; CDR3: CASREKQGKARDTGELFF; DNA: TGTGCCAGCAGGGAAAAACAGGGGAAGGCTAGGGACACCGGGGAGCTGTTTTTT
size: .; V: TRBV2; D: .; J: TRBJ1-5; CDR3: CASREAPEIRTQHF; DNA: TGTGCCAGTCGTGAGGCACCCGAGATCCGGACCCAGCATTTT
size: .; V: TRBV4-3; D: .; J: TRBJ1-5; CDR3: CASSQEPHSGYSNQPQHF; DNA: TGCGCCAGCAGCCAAGAACCCCATTCGGGTTATAGCAATCAGCCCCAGCATTTT
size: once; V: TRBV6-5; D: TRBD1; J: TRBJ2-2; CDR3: CASSWDRGTGELFF; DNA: TGTGCCAGCAGTTGGGACAGGGGTACCGGGGAGCTGTTTTTT
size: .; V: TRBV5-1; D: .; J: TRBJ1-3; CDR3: CASSLVSGGDSGNTIYF; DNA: TGCGCCAGCAGCTTGGTTAGCGGGGGGGACTCTGGAAACACCATATATTTT
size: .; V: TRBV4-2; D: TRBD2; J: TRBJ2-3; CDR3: CASSQELAGTDTQYF; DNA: TGTGCCAGCAGCCAAGAACTAGCGGGCACAGATACGCAGTATTTT
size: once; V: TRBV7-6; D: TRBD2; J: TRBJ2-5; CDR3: CASSSLAGQQETQYF; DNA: TGTGCCAGCAGCTCACTAGCGGGGCAACAAGAGACCCAGTACTTC
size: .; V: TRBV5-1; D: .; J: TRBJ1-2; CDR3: CASSLTDFYGYTF; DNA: TGCGCCAGCAGCTTAACGGACTTCTATGGCTACACCTTC
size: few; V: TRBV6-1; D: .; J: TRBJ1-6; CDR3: CASSETGGVALHF; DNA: TGTGCCAGCAGTGAGACAGGTGGTGTGGCCCTCCACTTT
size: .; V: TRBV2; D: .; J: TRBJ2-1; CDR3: CASRRREQFF; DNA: TGTGCCAGCAGGCGGAGAGAGCAGTTCTTC
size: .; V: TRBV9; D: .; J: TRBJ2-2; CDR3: CASRASGAGPTGELFF; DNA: TGTGCCAGCAGGGCTAGTGGGGCAGGGCCCACCGGGGAGCTGTTTTTT
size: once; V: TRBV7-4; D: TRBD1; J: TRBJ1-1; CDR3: CASSLQQGLCTEAFF; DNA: TGTGCCAGCAGCCTACAACAGGGGTTGTGCACTGAAGCTTTCTTT
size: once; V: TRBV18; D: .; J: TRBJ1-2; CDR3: CASSPGQNYGYTF; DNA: TGTGCCAGCTCACCTGGACAGAACTATGGCTACACCTTC